These T cell receptor beta chains were read from a single sample in a study of blood T cell repertoires in COVID-19. Profiling relied on immunoSEQ multiplex PCR, and the TCRdb table lists in-frame clones only, not all of them. This table has about 250,000 clones, 85% to 90% appearing once. The sequencing input was PBMCs or T cells enriched from blood (not recorded which). The receptors were gathered from a man aged 35-49 years who had recovered from COVID-19. The CDR3 runs from the conserved cysteine through the conserved F or W. D genes are given only for firm matches. The size field is filled for only some rows; it gives once, few, many or a size class.

size	J	D	V	DNA	CDR3
few	TRBJ2-7	TRBD1	TRBV5-1	TGCGCCAGCAGCGCGGGACAGGGGGTCTCCTACGAGCAGTACTTC	CASSAGQGVSYEQYF
.	TRBJ2-7	.	TRBV21-1	TGTGCCAGCAGCGTCGGGAGTCTGGACGAGCAGTACTTC	CASSVGSLDEQYF
.	TRBJ1-2	TRBD1	TRBV24-1	TGTGCCACCAGTACGGAGGGGGCCTATGGCTACACCTTC	CATSTEGAYGYTF
once	TRBJ2-3	TRBD1	TRBV5-1	TGCGCCAGCAGCCCGGGACAGGAGGCAGATACGCAGTATTTT	CASSPGQEADTQYF
.	TRBJ2-7	.	TRBV7-9	TGTGCCAGCAGCTTAGATCAGGGGACCTCCTACGAGCAGTACTTC	CASSLDQGTSYEQYF
.	TRBJ2-1	TRBD2	TRBV5-4	TGTGCCAGCAGCCCCGGACTAGCGGGGGGGGGTGAGCAGTTCTTC	CASSPGLAGGGEQFF
.	TRBJ1-2	.	TRBV2	TGTGCCAGCAGGTACAGGGCGGAGAACTATGGCTACACCTTC	CASRYRAENYGYTF
.	TRBJ2-7	TRBD1	TRBV19	TGTGCCAGTAGTATAGGGACAGGGTCATCCTACGAGCAGTACTTC	CASSIGTGSSYEQYF
.	TRBJ1-2	.	TRBV7-2	TGTGCCAGCAGCTTAGCTCCAGGGCTTCACTATGGCTACACCTTC	CASSLAPGLHYGYTF
.	TRBJ2-1	TRBD2	TRBV27	TGTGCCAGCAGTTTAGCGGGAGATAACAATGAGCAGTTCTTC	CASSLAGDNNEQFF
.	TRBJ1-1	TRBD1	TRBV4-2	TGTGCCAGCAGCCCCGGGACAGCGAACACTGAAGCTTTCTTT	CASSPGTANTEAFF
.	TRBJ1-2	TRBD1	TRBV7-9	TGTGCCAGCAGCTCGTGGACAGGGTTGGAGAACTATGGCTACACCTTC	CASSSWTGLENYGYTF
.	TRBJ2-1	TRBD2	TRBV9	TGTGCCAGCAGCGTAGCTAGCGGGGGCTACAATGAGCAGTTCTTC	CASSVASGGYNEQFF
.	TRBJ1-3	.	TRBV6-5	TGTGCCAGCAGGTCCCTCCTACGGGGAGGGCCCATATATTTT	CASRSLLRGGPIYF
few	TRBJ2-1	TRBD2	TRBV11-3	TGTGCCAGCAGCGCCAGGGCGGGGGGTCATTACAATGAGCAGTTCTTC	CASSARAGGHYNEQFF
.	TRBJ2-1	TRBD2	TRBV4-3	TGCGCCAGCAGCTTAATGTGGCGGGGGGCCAACAATGAGCAGTTCTTC	CASSLMWRGANNEQFF
few	TRBJ1-3	.	TRBV2	TGTGCCAGCAGTGTTGGCCAGGGAGGACACGGAAACACCATATATTTT	CASSVGQGGHGNTIYF
.	TRBJ1-6	TRBD1	TRBV30	TGTGCCTGGAGTGGCCGGGACAGCGATTCACCCCTCCACTTT	CAWSGRDSDSPLHF
.	TRBJ2-5	.	TRBV7-3	TGTGCCAGCAGCTTACTAGCACAAGAGACCCAGTACTTC	CASSLLAQETQYF
.	TRBJ2-7	.	TRBV7-9	TGTGCCAGCAGCACCGCGCCCGCCGCGGAGCAGTACTTC	CASSTAPAAEQYF
few	TRBJ2-6	.	TRBV2	TGTGCCAGCAGTCTTGTGAGGGCTGGGGCCAACGTCCTGACTTTC	CASSLVRAGANVLTF
.	TRBJ2-7	.	TRBV28	TGTGCCAGCAAAGGTCTGGGAGGCGAGCAGTACTTC	CASKGLGGEQYF
.	TRBJ1-4	.	TRBV15	TGTGCCACCAGCAGAGCAAATGAAAAACTGTTTTTT	CATSRANEKLFF
.	TRBJ2-7	.	TRBV5-6	TGTGCCAGCAGCTTGGCGGGGACCTACGAGCAGTACTTC	CASSLAGTYEQYF
.	TRBJ2-7	.	TRBV7-2	TGTGCCAGCAGCCGGGGGTTCTACGAGCAGTACTTC	CASSRGFYEQYF
.	TRBJ2-1	.	TRBV27	TGTGCCAGCAGTTCCCCTCAAGCGGTGACCGGTTGGGATGAGCAGTTCTTC	CASSSPQAVTGWDEQFF
.	TRBJ1-5	.	TRBV19	TGTGCCAGTAGTCTTCTCTCCGATCAGCCCCAGCATTTT	CASSLLSDQPQHF
.	TRBJ1-1	TRBD1	TRBV19	TGTGCCAGTTCTGGGACAGGGGGACCCAACACTGAAGCTTTCTTT	CASSGTGGPNTEAFF
.	TRBJ2-1	TRBD2	TRBV13	TGTGCCAGCAGCCCCCCGGGACTAGCGGGTCCAGTCGGTGAAAATGAGCAGTTCTTC	CASSPPGLAGPVGENEQFF
.	TRBJ2-5	TRBD1	TRBV27	TGTGCCAGCAGGAGGGACAGTCAAGAGACCCAGTACTTC	CASRRDSQETQYF
.	TRBJ2-3	.	TRBV5-1	TGCGCCAGCAGCGGAGGGTTTGACACAGATACGCAGTATTTT	CASSGGFDTDTQYF
.	TRBJ1-2	.	TRBV7-9	TGTGCCAGCAGCCCTGACTACTATGGCTACACCTTC	CASSPDYYGYTF
.	TRBJ2-1	.	TRBV27	TGTGCCAGCACCTTAGCGGATTCCTACAATGAGCAGTTCTTC	CASTLADSYNEQFF
.	TRBJ2-1	TRBD2	TRBV9	TGTGCCAGCAGCGCCCCGGGACTAGCGGGGTCCGATGAGCAGTTCTTC	CASSAPGLAGSDEQFF
.	TRBJ1-1	.	TRBV25-1	TGTGCCAGCAGTGACCCGGGGGTACGGACTGAAGCTTTCTTT	CASSDPGVRTEAFF
.	TRBJ2-7	TRBD2	TRBV7-2	TGTGCCAGCAGCTTATTTTCCGGGACTAGCGGGGCCCCGTCCTACGAGCAGTACTTC	CASSLFSGTSGAPSYEQYF
.	TRBJ2-1	.	TRBV7-3	TGTGCCAGCAGCCTGGGACTGCTTGACAATGAGCAGTTCTTC	CASSLGLLDNEQFF
.	TRBJ1-1	TRBD1	TRBV7-3	TGTGCCAGCAGCGGGACAGCCCTTACTGAAGCTTTCTTT	CASSGTALTEAFF
.	TRBJ1-5	TRBD1	TRBV2	TGTGCCAGCAGTTTAGAGGGGGCAATGGGTCAGCCCCAGCATTTT	CASSLEGAMGQPQHF
.	TRBJ2-7	.	TRBV21-1	TGTGCCAGCAGCCCTCCGGGACTAGCGGGAGGAAGGGAGCAGTACTTC	CASSPPGLAGGREQYF
once	TRBJ2-2	TRBD2	TRBV24-1	TGTGCCACCGGGACTAGCCACACCGGGGAGCTGTTTTTT	CATGTSHTGELFF
once	TRBJ2-1	TRBD2	TRBV2	TGTGCCAGCAGTGAACAGGGACTAGACTCAAGTGAGCAGTTCTTC	CASSEQGLDSSEQFF
.	TRBJ1-5	.	TRBV9	TGTGCCAGCAGCGAGGGCGGGGACGCGGACCAGCCCCAGCATTTT	CASSEGGDADQPQHF
.	TRBJ1-5	.	TRBV19	TGTGCCAGTAGAGCAACAGGGAGAAGGAGCAATCAGCCCCAGCATTTT	CASRATGRRSNQPQHF
.	TRBJ2-5	.	TRBV5-1	TGCGCCAGCAGCTTGGACAACCAAGAGACCCAGTACTTC	CASSLDNQETQYF
.	TRBJ2-1	.	TRBV5-1	TGCGCCAGCAGCTTGGATGGCGGATCCTCCTACAATGAGCAGTTCTTC	CASSLDGGSSYNEQFF
.	TRBJ1-2	.	TRBV25-1	TGTGCCAGCAGTGTAGCAGGGCGCGGCTACACCTTC	CASSVAGRGYTF
.	TRBJ1-1	TRBD1	TRBV2	TGTGCCAGCAGTCCACAGGGGGCTGAAGCTTTCTTT	CASSPQGAEAFF
.	TRBJ2-3	TRBD2	TRBV10-3	TGTGCCATCAGTGGCCCCCAGCGGACTAGCGGACCATATCATACGCAGTATTTT	CAISGPQRTSGPYHTQYF
.	TRBJ2-7	TRBD1	TRBV5-6	TGTGCCAGCAGCAACCGGGACAGCTACGAGCAGTACTTC	CASSNRDSYEQYF
once	TRBJ2-3	.	TRBV4-1	TGCGCCAGCAGCCACCTGTCCGAGACAGATACGCAGTATTTT	CASSHLSETDTQYF
few	TRBJ1-4	TRBD1	TRBV7-9	TGTGCCAGCAGCTTCGCTGCCGGGACAGGGGTTTATGAAAAACTGTTTTTT	CASSFAAGTGVYEKLFF
.	TRBJ1-1	.	TRBV7-8	TGTGCCAGCAGCTTAGTGCAGGGAGGGTACACTGAAGCTTTCTTT	CASSLVQGGYTEAFF
.	TRBJ1-1	.	TRBV10-3	TGTGCCACATCCGGGGGGAGCCCGAACACTGAAGCTTTCTTT	CATSGGSPNTEAFF
.	TRBJ2-5	TRBD1	TRBV28	TGTGCCAGCAACAGACAGGGGGCTACGGAGACCCAGTACTTC	CASNRQGATETQYF
.	TRBJ1-2	.	TRBV29-1	TGCAGCGCCAGTCAAGGGGTGGGCTATGGCTACACCTTC	CSASQGVGYGYTF
.	TRBJ2-5	.	TRBV10-3	TGTGCCATCAGTGACCATGTGGGACACGGAGAAGAGACCCAGTACTTC	CAISDHVGHGEETQYF